This T cell receptor (beta chain) was observed in a study of T cell responses to AZD1222 COVID-19 vaccine. Findings and caveats of the study: The donor group comprised mostly white British people and more females; the analysis possibly underestimated clonal diversity. Unmutated variant regions are reportedly the target of nearly half of TCRs that are spike-specific.

Trimming removed 4 bases at V and 3 bases at J, with 20 bases between. Germline lookup yields CDR1 SGHRS and CDR2 YFSETQ. CDR3 length: 17 amino acids. Assay used: immunoSEQ multiplex PCR; TCRdb lists only in-frame clones, some missing. The sample yields 150,000 to 200,000 clones, 80% to 95% seen once. A remark on this clone: What it recognizes is unknown.

Sequencing used peripheral blood, obtained 28 days after the second AZD1222 dose. The sequence was obtained from an adult who received the AZD1222 COVID-19 vaccine. The V and J genes are TRBV5-1 and TRBJ1-3; no firm D call. DNA for the CDR3: TGCGCCAGCAGCCATGACGGTCGTGGAGTGGGTGGAAACACCATATATTTT. Translation: CASSHDGRGVGGNTIYF.